One and the same sample provided the 2 T cell receptor beta chains below, sequenced in a study of CD8+ T cells in alopecia areata. Extracted from the samples, RNA was reverse transcribed into cDNA to serve as the sequencing template. Sequenced by immunoSEQ multiplex PCR; TCRdb stores in-frame clones only, minus some. Here the sample spans 85,000 to 110,000 clones, around 59% being singletons. The source material was CD4+ T cells sorted from blood. These receptors all come from a human donor in good health.

The gene calls are TRBV6-6 and TRBJ1-2; D remains unclear. The CDR3 length is 12 residues. Trimming removed 6 bases at V and 8 bases at J, with 13 bases between. Germline values: CDR1 MNHNY, CDR2 SVGAGI (reference sequence). The CDR3 here is CASSLPGGGYTF. The DNA for the CDR3 is TGTGCCAGCAGCCTACCTGGAGGGGGCTACACCTTC.

The rearrangement joins TRBV4-3 to TRBJ2-3; 7 bases line up with TRBD1. The V segment lost 0 bases and the J segment 1 base; nucleotides outside the gene matches: 4. The CDR3 sequence is 16 residues long. Germline V gene lookup returns CDR1 LGHNA and CDR2 YSLEER. This CDR3 is CASSQDIRGRTDTQYF. The CDR3 bases are TGCGCCAGCAGCCAAGATATAAGGGGGCGCACAGATACGCAGTATTTT.